This record concerns one TCR beta chain sequence. This sample was included in a study of early T cells in non-severe SARS-CoV-2 infection. The CDR3 covers 16 residues. Trimming cost V 5 bases and J 1 base; bases outside gene matches: 10. The germline CDR1 and CDR2 sequences are SGHAT and FQDESV (reference sequence). Each cDNA molecule carried a unique molecular identifier. One entry per CDR3 protein, called by TCRdb with MiXCR from the 5' RACE reads. The sample includes about 71,000 distinct CDR3 sequences, around 13% of them seen just once. V gene TRBV11-1 combines with J gene TRBJ1-1; 7 nucleotides align to TRBD1. The sample consisted of whole blood. The receptor's source is an adult who was a healthcare worker with PCR-confirmed SARS-CoV-2 infection or an uninfected control (not recorded which). The CDR3 loop reads CASSRGGRGPNTEAFF. The CDR3 coding sequence is TGTGCCAGCAGCCGCGGGGGAAGGGGGCCGAACACTGAAGCTTTCTTT.